Sequencing of this T cell receptor (beta chain) was carried out in a study of cytomegalovirus exposure and HLA in healthy donors. Study observations and caveats: A further, later analysis showed that HLA-associated TCR beta chains (compared with equally common others) were more clonally expanded. TCR beta V- and J-gene trimming was later associated with a missense DCLRE1C variant. In a later analysis, 16,951 TCR beta sequences were associated with HLA alleles at 0.05 false discovery rate.

The PCR employed 60 Vbeta primers together with 13 Jbeta primers. TCRdb's table, derived via immunoSEQ multiplex PCR, lists solely in-frame clones and lacks some. The sample consists of under 150,000 clones, 70% to 80% of them appearing once. CDR3 length equals 15 residues. The V gene's germline CDR1 is LNHDA and CDR2 SQIVND (reference sequence). The V and J ends lost 6 bases and 5 bases respectively, with 16 bases between them. Worth noting for this clone: Its specificity is unknown.

The rearrangement uses TRBV19 and TRBJ1-4; TRBD1 is a possible D gene (5 bases). The sequence was obtained from a man aged 30 to 45 in good health and CMV-seronegative. Sample: PBMCs. CDR3 amino acids: CASSIRGASNEKLFF. CDR3 bases: TGTGCCAGTAGCATTCGCGGGGCTTCGAATGAAAAACTGTTTTTT.